This T cell receptor beta chain comes out of a study of T cells in Graves' hyperthyroidism and ophthalmopathy. Across the whole study: Initial diagnosis, before any treatment, was when peripheral blood was collected. Points from the study as a whole: Ophthalmopathy was identified by the model a median about 6.4 months ahead of onset. Most clonotypes expanded in the thyroid (above 0.001) were also present in blood.

With regard to this clonotype: Antigen specificity is unknown.

Template material for amplifying TCR beta CDR3 regions consisted of RNA transcripts. A first-round RT-PCR of the TCR CDR3 used the HTBI primer set. TCRdb itself ran the multiplex PCR reads through MiXCR, one entry per CDR3 protein. The data contain some 530,000 distinct CDR3 sequences, about 22% of them singletons. This CDR3 has 18 amino acids. CDR1 and CDR2 (germline): MNHEY, SVGEGT. V was shortened by 6 bases and J by 8 bases, with 29 bases between the two germline ends. Patients were excluded for uncontrolled infection, other autoimmune disease, pregnancy or lactation. The source material was blood. The source of this sequence is a woman in her 70s with Graves' ophthalmopathy. V and J are TRBV6-2 or TRBV6-3 and TRBJ2-1; a weak D match, TRBD2 (6 bases). In nucleotides, the CDR3 is TGTGCCAGCAGGACGACCCGCGGGGCTAGCGCTAGAGAGTATGAGCAGTTCTTC. Its translation: CASRTTRGASAREYEQFF.